The table lists the clone carrying this T cell receptor beta chain with a few counts. Its antigen is not identified. These data originate in a study of cytomegalovirus exposure and HLA in healthy donors. Findings and limits, study-wide: Earlier analysis looked at TCR beta V segments, and most were productive about 90% or about 30% of the time.

Primers included in the PCR were 60 Vbeta and 13 Jbeta primers. Sequencing was performed with immunoSEQ multiplex PCR; in TCRdb, only in-frame clones are kept and a portion is missing. The sample records some 51,000 clones, 55% to 75% being singletons. Trimming pared 6 bases from V and 8 bases from J, leaving 20 bases between. Per germline, CDR1 SQVTM and CDR2 ANQGSEA. The CDR3 spans 14 residues. This chain connects TRBV29-1 to TRBJ2-1; possible D gene TRBD1, 6 bases. Source material: PBMCs. This receptor was identified in a man in his forties in good health and CMV-seropositive. CDR3 in DNA: TGCAGCGTCGTTCGATCAGGGGTTGGGGATGAGCAGTTCTTC. Amino acid sequence: CSVVRSGVGDEQFF.